The next 28 T cell receptor beta chains were all read from a single sample in a study of blood T cell repertoires in COVID-19. Using immunoSEQ multiplex PCR, the repertoire was profiled, and TCRdb retains in-frame clones only, with some absent. The sample has roughly 80,000 clones, around 90% seen once. The sample taken for sequencing was peripheral blood. These receptor sequences come from a human donor in a cohort sampled during active COVID-19.

CDR3 in DNA: TGTGCCAGCACCCCCAGCCTTTTGCGGAGCTCCTACAATGAGCAGTTCTTC. As protein: CASTPSLLRSSYNEQFF. The genes are TRBV5-4 and TRBJ2-1, with unresolved D. In germline, CDR1 is SGHNT, CDR2 YYREEE (reference sequence). This CDR3 has 17 residues. V lost 6 bases and J 0 bases, leaving 19 bases between the germline ends. The full variable domain, rest sourced from reference TRBV5-4 and TRBJ2-1, is ETGVTQSPTHLIKTRGQQVTLRCSSQSGHNTVSWYQQALGQGPQFIFQYYREEENGRGNFPPRFSGLQFPNYSSELNVNALELDDSALYLCASTPSLLRSSYNEQFFGPGTRLTVL.

This chain uses TRBV6-1 with TRBJ2-7; 9 bases line up with TRBD2. This CDR3 has 15 amino acids. The V gene end was trimmed by 0 bases and the J gene end by 2 bases; junction bases not matched to a gene: 2. Germline V gene sequence: CDR1 MNHNS, CDR2 SASEGT. Here the CDR3 reads CASSEARGGAYEQYF. The CDR3 region has the DNA TGTGCCAGCAGTGAAGCGCGGGGGGGAGCCTACGAGCAGTACTTC.

V usage is TRBV7-2 and J usage is TRBJ2-1; TRBD2 matches 15 bases. Unmatched junction bases numbered 6, after V lost 5 bases and J lost 4 bases. The germline gives CDR1 SGHTA, CDR2 FQGNSA. CDR3 size: 17 residues. The CDR3 DNA is TGTGCCAGCAGCGGACCCGGACTAGCGGGAGGGTACAATGAGCAGTTCTTC. It encodes CASSGPGLAGGYNEQFF.

The chain joins TRBV18 to TRBJ2-2, with D hard to call. Trimming removed 1 base from V and 0 bases from J, with 6 bases in between. The CDR3 extends over 15 amino acids. Germline assignment: CDR1 KGHSH and CDR2 LQKENI. CDR3 protein: CASSPLSANTGELFF. CDR3 DNA sequence: TGTGCCAGCTCACCACTTTCAGCGAACACCGGGGAGCTGTTTTTT.

The chain has TRBV2 and TRBJ2-1; unclear D gene. Germline assignment: CDR1 SNHLY and CDR2 FYNNEI. Trimming cost V 7 bases and J 6 bases, with 13 bases left between them. The CDR3 extends over 13 amino acids. In DNA, the CDR3 is TGTGCCAGCAACGCGAATAATGGCAATGAGCAGTTCTTC. This encodes CASNANNGNEQFF.

The rearrangement links TRBV7-2 to TRBJ2-7; 7 bases map to TRBD2. Trimming took 0 bases from V and 7 from J; bases not matched to a gene: 6. The CDR3 length is 14 residues. Looked up from germline, CDR1 is SGHTA and CDR2 is FQGNSA. The DNA of the CDR3 is TGTGCCAGCAGCTTAGCGGGAGGGCCCCGGGAGCAGTACTTC. The encoded protein is CASSLAGGPREQYF. Supplemented by reference TRBV7-2 and TRBJ2-7, the full variable domain reads GAGVSQSPSNKVTEKGKDVELRCDPISGHTALYWYRQSLGQGLEFLIYFQGNSAPDKSGLPSDRFSAERTGGSVSTLTIQRTQQEDSAVYLCASSLAGGPREQYFGPGTRLTVT.

This clone has only a few counts. CDR3 sequence (DNA): TGTGCCAGCAGCGGGTCAGGAAGCACAGATACGCAGTATTTT. This sequence encodes CASSGSGSTDTQYF. V and J are TRBV7-9 and TRBJ2-3; D gene ambiguous. The germline V gene has CDR1 SEHNR and CDR2 FQNEAQ (reference sequence). CDR3 size: 14 residues. With 5 bases removed from V and 0 bases from J, the gap between germline ends came to 9 bases.

The rearrangement joins TRBV4-2 to TRBJ2-7; 8 positions agree with TRBD2. This CDR3 comprises 14 residues. Trimming took 4 bases from V and 3 from J; bases not matched to a gene: 5. Germline-derived CDR1 and CDR2 are LGHNA and YNFKEQ. Written as DNA, the CDR3 is TGTGCCAGCAGCCCTGGGCTAGCGGGCTACGAGCAGTACTTC. Protein sequence: CASSPGLAGYEQYF.

The V call is TRBV2, the J call TRBJ2-3; D might be TRBD1 (6 bases). Trimming took off 2 bases at V and 4 bases at J, with 10 bases between the two ends. Germline V gene data show CDR1 as SNHLY and CDR2 as FYNNEI. CDR3 length equals 14 residues. The CDR3, as DNA: TGTGCCAGCAGTGAACAGGGGCGGGCAGATACGCAGTATTTT. Protein product: CASSEQGRADTQYF.

The V and J genes are TRBV7-2 and TRBJ2-1; unclear D gene. V gave up 6 bases and J gave up 7 bases, with 7 bases separating them. The CDR3 spans 11 residues. Germline assignment: CDR1 SGHTA and CDR2 FQGNSA. The CDR3 coding sequence is TGTGCCAGCAGGGCCGGGAATGAGCAGTTCTTC. Amino acid sequence: CASRAGNEQFF.

This clone has only a few counts. The chain uses TRBV5-4 and TRBJ2-7, with TRBD2 as a possible D gene (6 bases). CDR1 is SGHNT, CDR2 YYREEE, per germline (reference sequence). The CDR3 has 15 residues. Trimming took off 1 base at V and 1 base at J, with 12 bases between the two ends. Written as DNA, the CDR3 is TGTGCCAGCAGCTTGAGGTCCGGGGGTTCCTACGAGCAGTACTTC. Translation: CASSLRSGGSYEQYF.

This chain uses TRBV2 with TRBJ1-2; 8 bases map to TRBD1. V shed 6 bases and J 2 bases; nucleotides not matched to a gene: 5. Germline V lookup: CDR1 SNHLY, CDR2 FYNNEI. The CDR3 spans 14 residues. The CDR3, as DNA: TGTGCCAGCAGCCAGGGGGCTGTGAACTATGGCTACACCTTC. Amino acids: CASSQGAVNYGYTF.

The genes are TRBV12-3 or TRBV12-4 and TRBJ1-2; D is unresolved. This CDR3 has 13 residues. V shed 5 bases and J shed 7 bases, with 14 bases lying between them. CDR3 sequence: CASSTELFRGYTF. The CDR3 region has the DNA TGTGCCAGCAGTACGGAGCTATTCCGTGGCTACACCTTC.

Only one count was recorded for this clone. This chain connects TRBV3-1 (or the pseudogene TRBV3-2) to TRBJ1-1; D possibly corresponds to TRBD1 (5 bases). The CDR3 contains 15 residues. CDR1 is LGHDT and CDR2 is YNNKEL in the germline V gene (reference sequence). Deletions cut 0 bases from V and 6 bases from J, with 14 bases between. CDR3 protein: CASSQDRSQGAEAFF. CDR3 DNA sequence: TGTGCCAGCAGCCAAGATCGATCGCAGGGTGCTGAAGCTTTCTTT.

The rearrangement links TRBV3-1 (or the pseudogene TRBV3-2) to TRBJ2-6, with 8 bases identical to TRBD1. The CDR3 contains 19 residues. V shed 1 base, J shed 4 bases, and the junction held 12 bases outside the gene matches. Germline CDR1 reads LGHDT; CDR2 reads YNNKEL (reference sequence). This CDR3 reads CASSQVYARGHLGANVLTF. The CDR3 nucleotides read TGTGCCAGCAGCCAAGTGTACGCCAGGGGGCATCTGGGGGCCAACGTCCTGACTTTC.

The V gene is TRBV7-2, the J gene TRBJ2-7; the D gene is possibly TRBD1 (5 bases). The CDR3 length is 14 residues. V was pared by 5 bases and J by 5 bases, with 16 bases between. Germline assignment: CDR1 SGHTA and CDR2 FQGNSA. The CDR3 region has the DNA TGTGCCAGCAGCCGTAACTCAGGGCTCGACGAGCAGTACTTC. Encoded protein: CASSRNSGLDEQYF.

V and J are TRBV9 and TRBJ2-7, with D maybe TRBD1 (5 bases). The V end lost 4 bases, the J end lost 1 base, and 15 bases lay between the germline ends. The CDR3 loop spans 15 amino acids. Germline CDR1 and CDR2: SGDLS and YYNGEE. CDR3 nucleotides: TGTGCCAGCAGCATCTCGGATACAGGATCCTACGAGCAGTACTTC. This gives the protein CASSISDTGSYEQYF.

This sequence joins TRBV5-1 and TRBJ2-2; D is undetermined. The CDR3 is 14 amino acids. Per the germline V gene, CDR1 is SGHRS and CDR2 is YFSETQ. The V end was cut by 0 bases, the J end by 3 bases, with 6 bases between. As DNA, the CDR3 is TGCGCCAGCAGCTTGGCGGGTGACACCGGGGAGCTGTTTTTT. The encoded protein is CASSLAGDTGELFF.

The V gene is TRBV5-1, the J gene TRBJ1-3; no firm D call. The CDR3 loop spans 16 amino acids. Germline V gene sequence: CDR1 SGHRS, CDR2 YFSETQ. V lost 0 bases to trimming and J lost 1 base, with 11 bases between them. The CDR3 loop reads CASSLADTRSGNTIYF. CDR3 in DNA: TGCGCCAGCAGCTTGGCCGACACTAGATCTGGAAACACCATATATTTT.

This chain links TRBV30 with TRBJ1-1, with TRBD1 matching over 7 bases. This CDR3 contains 14 residues. From germline, CDR1 is GTSNPN and CDR2 SVGIG (reference sequence). After removal of 3 bases from V and 1 base from J, the junction contained 5 bases not matched to a gene. The CDR3 reads CAWSRDRSNTEAFF. For the CDR3, the DNA is TGTGCCTGGAGCAGGGACAGATCGAACACTGAAGCTTTCTTT.

The chain couples TRBV25-1 to TRBJ2-7; TRBD2 agrees at 13 bases. The CDR3 is 14 residues long. With V trimmed by 9 bases and J by 6 bases, 8 bases remained unmatched. Germline V gene lookup returns CDR1 MGHDK and CDR2 SYGVNS. CDR3 region: CASSRLAGGSEQYF. In nucleotides, the CDR3 is TGTGCCAGTAGCAGACTAGCGGGGGGCTCCGAGCAGTACTTC.

V and J are TRBV6-5 and TRBJ1-1; D gene ambiguous. With 7 bases removed from V and 1 base from J, the gap between germline ends came to 7 bases. Per the germline V gene, CDR1 is MNHEY and CDR2 is SVGAGI. There are 12 residues in the CDR3. CDR3 bases: TGTGCCAGCAAGAGATCGAACACTGAAGCTTTCTTT. Its translation: CASKRSNTEAFF.

The chain employs TRBV2 and TRBJ1-5; no firm D call. CDR3 length: 14 residues. Germline CDR1 SNHLY, CDR2 FYNNEI. The V end was cut by 1 base, the J end by 7 bases, with 11 bases between. CDR3 sequence: CASSEVAGWQPQHF. The CDR3 coding sequence is TGTGCCAGCAGTGAAGTGGCGGGCTGGCAGCCCCAGCATTTT.

Here the CDR3 DNA reads TGTGCCAGCAGCTTGGAAACAGGGAGTGGAAACACCATATATTTT. Protein sequence: CASSLETGSGNTIYF. The V gene is TRBV5-8, the J gene TRBJ1-3, with D perhaps matching TRBD1 (6 bases). The CDR3 contains 15 residues. The V gene lost 0 bases and the J gene lost 3 bases, with 10 bases spanning the gap. Looked up from germline, CDR1 is SGHTS and CDR2 is YDEGEE. Drawing the rest from reference TRBV5-8 and TRBJ1-3, the complete variable domain is EAGVTQSPTHLIKTRGQQATLRCSPISGHTSVYWYQQALGLGLQFLLWYDEGEERNRGNFPPRFSGRQFPNYSSELNVNALELEDSALYLCASSLETGSGNTIYFGEGSWLTVV.

The chain employs TRBV4-1 and TRBJ1-5, with 8 bases that match TRBD1. Germline V gene sequence: CDR1 MGHRA, CDR2 YSYEKL. V shed 1 base and J 10 bases; nucleotides not matched to a gene: 6. The CDR3 sequence is 14 residues long. The CDR3 DNA reads TGCGCCAGCAGCCAAGGACAGGGGAACACCCCCCAGCATTTT. This encodes CASSQGQGNTPQHF.

The chain joins TRBV13 to TRBJ2-7, with TRBD1 identical over 9 bases. The CDR3 extends over 15 amino acids. Trimming took 4 bases from V and 3 from J; bases not matched to a gene: 7. Germline CDR1 is PRHDT and CDR2 is FYEKMQ (reference sequence). The CDR3: CASSYRRDRDYEQYF. In DNA form, the CDR3 reads TGTGCCAGCAGCTATCGCCGGGACAGGGACTACGAGCAGTACTTC.

This chain connects TRBV5-5 to TRBJ2-1, with a weak D call TRBD1 (6 bases). Per the germline V gene, CDR1 is SGHKS and CDR2 is YYEKEE (reference sequence). The CDR3 runs 14 residues. V was pared by 4 bases and J by 7 bases, with 15 bases between. The CDR3 loop reads CASSGKQGTNEQFF. The CDR3 DNA is TGTGCCAGCAGCGGAAAACAGGGTACTAATGAGCAGTTCTTC.

The V call is TRBV3-1 (or the pseudogene TRBV3-2), the J call TRBJ1-2; 8 bases are shared with TRBD1. Germline CDR1 is LGHDT and CDR2 is YNNKEL (reference sequence). The CDR3 is 14 residues long. Trimming at V came to 4 bases and at J to 4 bases, leaving 5 bases not matched to a gene. The CDR3 DNA reads as TGTGCCAGCAGCCCGCGACAGGGGACCTATGGCTACACCTTC. Its protein is CASSPRQGTYGYTF.